This T cell receptor (beta chain) was recovered during a study of early stage breast cancer tumors. Study-wide background: Twelve of the 16 invasive tumors were ER+, PR+ and HER2-.

As regards this clone: Its cognate antigen is unknown.

Blood replicates held 0.5 ug DNA, tumor or normal breast 1.5 ug, two each. Libraries were prepared by immunoSEQ multiplex PCR; TCRdb keeps only in-frame clonotypes and omits some of them. In the table there are about 36,000 clones, 70% to 80% of which are singletons. The germline V gene has CDR1 SGHTA and CDR2 FQGNSA. V gave up 5 bases and J gave up 12 bases; unmatched junction bases: 4. The CDR3 totals 11 residues. Study-level findings and limits: Commonly generated sequences made up most enriched TCRB sequences shared between patients. Unsorted bulk genomic DNA sequencing lacked pairing and functional marker data.

This clonotype originated in a person between 55 and 69 years old with breast cancer. Sequencing used blood. V is TRBV7-2 and J is TRBJ2-5, with TRBD2 identical over 9 bases. This chain's CDR3 is CASSPGLAEYF. CDR3 bases: TGTGCCAGCAGCCCGGGACTAGCAGAGTACTTC.